The 3 T cell receptor beta chains given below trace back to one sample, sequenced in a study of T cells in tumors after PD-1 blockade. This table comes from immunoSEQ multiplex PCR, and its TCRdb copy is limited to in-frame clones, with some not included. The sample holds 32,000 or so clones, 78% seen once. The sequenced sample was PBMCs, obtained before anti-PD-1 treatment. All receptors derive from a human donor with basal cell carcinoma.

The chain combines TRBV6-2 or TRBV6-3 with TRBJ2-2, with 9 bases lining up with TRBD1. The CDR3 loop spans 16 amino acids. With 4 bases clipped from V and 5 bases from J, the junction kept 8 bases outside the gene matches. Per the germline V gene, CDR1 is MNHEY and CDR2 is SVGEGT. The CDR3 protein is CASSSPDRGKTGELFF. In DNA, the CDR3 is TGTGCCAGCAGTTCCCCGGACAGGGGTAAAACCGGGGAGCTGTTTTTT.

The chain recombines TRBV20-1 with TRBJ1-1; a possible D gene is TRBD1 (6 bases). The CDR3 is made up of 11 amino acids. Germline V gene data show CDR1 as DFQATT and CDR2 as SNEGSKA (reference sequence). The ends were cut back, 3 bases at V and 8 bases at J, with 10 bases in the middle. The CDR3, as DNA: TGCAGTGCTAGTCACAGGGCCGAAGCTTTCTTT. Its translation: CSASHRAEAFF.

This clone was seen once. The gene calls are TRBV19 and TRBJ2-5; D perhaps matches TRBD2 (6 bases). The V end was cut by 0 bases, the J end by 5 bases, with 7 bases between. Per the germline V gene, CDR1 is LNHDA and CDR2 is SQIVND (reference sequence). This CDR3 comprises 13 residues. The CDR3 DNA sequence: TGTGCCAGTAGTATAGATGGGGGGGAGACCCAGTACTTC. Encoded protein: CASSIDGGETQYF.